This T cell receptor beta chain came from a study of T-cell memory formation after mild COVID-19. This clonotype has just a few counts. Relative to the germline gene, one junction end is altered; a read error may explain this. TCRdb reprocessed the 5' RACE reads with MiXCR, giving one entry per CDR3 protein. This sample has 350,000 to 550,000 distinct CDR3 sequences; about a sixth occur once, and the top ten carry roughly a fifth. The CDR3 length is 8 residues. From germline, CDR1 is SGHDT and CDR2 YYEEEE. The chain recombines TRBV5-6 with TRBJ1-2; D remains ambiguous. The clonotype originates from a man between 18 and 29 years old who had mild COVID-19 (a few samples of this study predate the infection). Cell type and time point are not known. Source material: PBMCs or a T cell subset sorted from them (not recorded which). In DNA form, the CDR3 reads TGTGCCAGCGGTTCCGGCCCCTTC. Its translation: CASGSGPF.